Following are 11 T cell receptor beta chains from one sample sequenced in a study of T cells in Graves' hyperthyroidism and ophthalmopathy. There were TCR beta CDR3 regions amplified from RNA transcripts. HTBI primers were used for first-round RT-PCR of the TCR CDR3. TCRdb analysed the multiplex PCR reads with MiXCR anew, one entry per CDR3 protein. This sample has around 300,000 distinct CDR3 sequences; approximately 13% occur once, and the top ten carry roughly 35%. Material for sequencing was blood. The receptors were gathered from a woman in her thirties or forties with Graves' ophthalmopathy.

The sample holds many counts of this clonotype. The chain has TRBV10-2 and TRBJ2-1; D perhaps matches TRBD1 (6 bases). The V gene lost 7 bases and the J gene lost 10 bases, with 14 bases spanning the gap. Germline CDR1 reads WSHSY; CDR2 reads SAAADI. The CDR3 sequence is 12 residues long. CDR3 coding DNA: TGCGCCAGCAATGATGTGGGGGCGGAGCAGTTCTTC. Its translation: CASNDVGAEQFF.

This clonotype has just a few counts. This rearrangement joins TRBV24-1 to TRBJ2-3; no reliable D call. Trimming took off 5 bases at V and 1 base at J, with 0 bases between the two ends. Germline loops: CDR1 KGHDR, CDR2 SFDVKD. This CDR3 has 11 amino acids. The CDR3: CATSGTDTQYF. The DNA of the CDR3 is TGTGCCACCAGTGGCACAGATACGCAGTATTTT.

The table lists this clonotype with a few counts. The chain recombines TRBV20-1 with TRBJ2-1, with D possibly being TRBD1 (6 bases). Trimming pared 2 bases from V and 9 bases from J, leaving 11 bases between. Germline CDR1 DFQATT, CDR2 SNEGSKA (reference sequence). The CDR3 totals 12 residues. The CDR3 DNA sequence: TGCAGTGCTAGACCGTCCAGGGGTGAGCAGTTCTTC. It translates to CSARPSRGEQFF.

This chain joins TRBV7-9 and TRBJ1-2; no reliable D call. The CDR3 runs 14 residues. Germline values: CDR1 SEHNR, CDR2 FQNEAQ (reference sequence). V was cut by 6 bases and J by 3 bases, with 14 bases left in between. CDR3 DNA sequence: TGTGCCAGCAGTCCCACGGATCGCTACTATGGCTACACCTTC. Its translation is CASSPTDRYYGYTF.

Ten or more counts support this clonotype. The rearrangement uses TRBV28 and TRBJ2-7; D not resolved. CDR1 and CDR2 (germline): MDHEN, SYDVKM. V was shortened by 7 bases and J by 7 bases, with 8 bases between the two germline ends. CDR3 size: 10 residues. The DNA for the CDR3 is TGTGCCAGCATGGGTGGGGAGCAGTACTTC. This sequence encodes CASMGGEQYF.

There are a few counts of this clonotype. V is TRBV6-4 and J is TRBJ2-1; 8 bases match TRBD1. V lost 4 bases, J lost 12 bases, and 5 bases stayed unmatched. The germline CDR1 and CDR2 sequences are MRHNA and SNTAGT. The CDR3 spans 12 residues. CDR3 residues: CASSVGQGRQFF. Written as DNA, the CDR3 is TGTGCCAGCAGTGTCGGACAGGGTAGGCAGTTCTTC.

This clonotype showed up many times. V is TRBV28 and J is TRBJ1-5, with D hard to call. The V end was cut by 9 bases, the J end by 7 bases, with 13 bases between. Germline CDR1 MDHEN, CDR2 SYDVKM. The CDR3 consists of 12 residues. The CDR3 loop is CASQSFGQPQHF. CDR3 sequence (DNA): TGTGCCAGTCAGTCCTTCGGCCAGCCCCAGCATTTT.

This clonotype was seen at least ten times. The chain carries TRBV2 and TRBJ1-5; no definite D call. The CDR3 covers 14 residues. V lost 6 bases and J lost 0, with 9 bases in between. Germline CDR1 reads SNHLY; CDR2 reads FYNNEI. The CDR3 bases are TGTGCCAGCAGGGATAGATATAGCAATCAGCCCCAGCATTTT. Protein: CASRDRYSNQPQHF.

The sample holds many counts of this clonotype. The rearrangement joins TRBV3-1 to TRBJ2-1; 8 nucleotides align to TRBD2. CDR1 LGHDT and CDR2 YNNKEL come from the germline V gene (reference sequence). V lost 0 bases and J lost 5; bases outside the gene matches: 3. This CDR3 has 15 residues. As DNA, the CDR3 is TGTGCCAGCAGCCAAGATAGACTAGCGCACAATGAGCAGTTCTTC. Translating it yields CASSQDRLAHNEQFF.

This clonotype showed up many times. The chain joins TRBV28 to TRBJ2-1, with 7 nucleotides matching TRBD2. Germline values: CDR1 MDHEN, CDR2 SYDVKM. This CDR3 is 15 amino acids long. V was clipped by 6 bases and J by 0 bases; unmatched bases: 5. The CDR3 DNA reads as TGTGCCAGCAGCCTGACTAGCCTCTCCTACAATGAGCAGTTCTTC. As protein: CASSLTSLSYNEQFF.

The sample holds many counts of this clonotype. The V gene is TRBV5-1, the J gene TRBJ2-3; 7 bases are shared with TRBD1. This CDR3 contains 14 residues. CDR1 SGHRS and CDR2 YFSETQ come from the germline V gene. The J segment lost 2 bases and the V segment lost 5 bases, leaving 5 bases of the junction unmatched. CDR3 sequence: CASRYGQATDTQYF. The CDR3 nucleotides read TGCGCCAGCAGATACGGACAGGCCACAGATACGCAGTATTTT.